Each of the 22 T cell receptor beta chains below was sequenced from the same sample in a study of cytomegalovirus exposure and HLA in healthy donors. PCR used 60 Vbeta primers and 13 Jbeta primers. TCRdb's table, derived via immunoSEQ multiplex PCR, lists solely in-frame clones and lacks some. The sample consists of roughly 190,000 clones, 65% to 85% of them appearing once. The sample taken for sequencing was PBMCs. Receptor source: a man aged 18 to 35 in good health and CMV-seronegative.

CDR3 bases: TGTGCCAGCAGTTTAGCGGCCGGGGGTTACAATGAGCAGTTCTTC. Translating it yields CASSLAAGGYNEQFF. The V gene is TRBV27, the J gene TRBJ2-1, with D possibly TRBD2 on 6 matching bases. V lost 2 bases to trimming and J lost 4 bases, with 12 bases between them. In germline, CDR1 is MNHEY, CDR2 SMNVEV (reference sequence). The CDR3 is 15 residues long.

The chain links TRBV19 to TRBJ2-7; tentative D call: TRBD2 (7 bases). This CDR3 comprises 14 residues. Per the germline V gene, CDR1 is LNHDA and CDR2 is SQIVND (reference sequence). The V end was cut by 5 bases, the J end by 2 bases, with 13 bases between. In DNA form, the CDR3 reads TGTGCCAGTAGTGGGGGGGGCCCCCCCTACGAGCAGTACTTC. Its translation: CASSGGGPPYEQYF.

V usage is TRBV4-3 and J usage is TRBJ2-1; 8 bases match TRBD1. The CDR3 is 15 residues long. The trim removed 1 base at V and 13 bases at J, leaving 12 bases unmatched. The germline V gene encodes CDR1 LGHNA and CDR2 YSLEER. The CDR3 nucleotides are TGCGCCAGCAGCCAAGGAGACTTAACGGGACAGGCACAGTTCTTC. Residues: CASSQGDLTGQAQFF.

V gene TRBV2 combines with J gene TRBJ1-3; weak D call: TRBD1 (5 bases). The ends were cut back, 8 bases at V and 0 bases at J, with 11 bases in the middle. The germline V gene has CDR1 SNHLY and CDR2 FYNNEI. This CDR3 region has 14 residues. The DNA for the CDR3 is TGTGCCAGCTACCGACAGTTCTCTGGAAACACCATATATTTT. Protein sequence: CASYRQFSGNTIYF.

The chain combines TRBV6-6 with TRBJ2-2; D is unresolved. This CDR3 region has 14 residues. The V end was cut by 2 bases, the J end by 3 bases, with 7 bases between. Germline CDR1 and CDR2: MNHNY and SVGAGI (reference sequence). CDR3 DNA sequence: TGTGCCAGCAGTTACGCCGGGTACACCGGGGAGCTGTTTTTT. Translation: CASSYAGYTGELFF.

The chain has TRBV27 and TRBJ2-1; no firm D call. Trimming left V 2 bases short and J 1 base short, with 9 bases between. This CDR3 comprises 15 residues. The germline CDR1 and CDR2 sequences are MNHEY and SMNVEV (reference sequence). The CDR3 sequence: CASSLGRLSYNEQFF. The CDR3 nucleotides read TGTGCCAGCAGTTTAGGCAGGCTTTCCTACAATGAGCAGTTCTTC.

This clone was observed once. J is TRBJ2-7 and V is TRBV7-8; D is perhaps TRBD1 (5 bases). The V gene's germline CDR1 is SGHVS and CDR2 FQNEAQ. Trimming cost V 4 bases and J 0 bases, with 7 bases left between them. The CDR3 covers 13 residues. Here the CDR3 reads CASSYGASYEQYF. DNA of the CDR3: TGTGCCAGCAGCTATGGGGCCTCCTACGAGCAGTACTTC.

This clone was found a few times. This chain connects TRBV7-6 to TRBJ2-5; D is perhaps TRBD2 (5 bases). The CDR3 spans 15 residues. From germline, CDR1 is SGHVS and CDR2 FNYEAQ. V was shortened by 1 base and J by 1 base, with 10 bases between the two germline ends. The CDR3 region has the DNA TGTGCCAGCAGCTTAGTCAGAGCGGTCCAAGAGACCCAGTACTTC. It encodes CASSLVRAVQETQYF.

This clone has a single count. This CDR3 is CASSPTGNYGYTF. CDR3 nucleotide sequence: TGCGCCAGCAGCCCGACAGGGAACTATGGCTACACCTTC. J is TRBJ1-2 and V is TRBV5-1; 7 bases match TRBD1. This CDR3 is 13 amino acids long. J gave up 2 bases and V 4 bases, and 2 bases lay outside the gene matches. Germline CDR1 SGHRS, CDR2 YFSETQ.

V and J are TRBV6-4 and TRBJ1-2; D gene ambiguous. The V gene lost 6 bases and the J gene lost 6 bases, with 14 bases spanning the gap. Germline-derived CDR1 and CDR2 are MRHNA and SNTAGT. The CDR3 is 13 residues long. The CDR3 DNA follows: TGTGCCAGCAGCATTAGGACGGGAGATGGCTACACCTTC. Its protein is CASSIRTGDGYTF.

The chain joins TRBV29-1 to TRBJ2-7; 9 bases fit TRBD2. Germline V gene data show CDR1 as SQVTM and CDR2 as ANQGSEA. This CDR3 spans 13 amino acids. V lost 7 bases, J lost 3 bases, and 7 bases stayed unmatched. CDR3 nucleotides: TGCAGCGCTGGGGCGGGAGGGTACTACGAGCAGTACTTC. Translation: CSAGAGGYYEQYF.

This clone was observed a handful of times. This chain uses TRBV18 with TRBJ2-3; 10 nucleotides match TRBD2. The CDR3 totals 15 residues. V shed 4 bases and J 3 bases; nucleotides not matched to a gene: 4. Germline V lookup: CDR1 KGHSH, CDR2 LQKENI. The CDR3 here is CASSLTSGDTDTQYF. The CDR3 DNA reads TGTGCCAGCTCACTCACTAGCGGGGATACAGATACGCAGTATTTT. The whole variable domain, remainder taken from reference TRBV18 and TRBJ2-3, is NAGVMQNPRHLVRRRGQEARLRCSPMKGHSHVYWYRQLPEEGLKFMVYLQKENIIDESGMPKERFSAEFPKEGPSILRIQQVVRGDSAAYFCASSLTSGDTDTQYFGPGTRLTVL.

In the case of this clone: One junction end disagrees with the germline gene, perhaps due to a read error. The J gene is TRBJ2-1, the V gene TRBV7-7; 7 bases are shared with TRBD1. This CDR3 contains 16 residues. The germline V gene has CDR1 SSHAT and CDR2 FNYEAQ (reference sequence). This CDR3 reads CASSLNTGAHRSEQFF. In DNA, the CDR3 is TGTGCTAGCAGCTTAAATACAGGGGCTCACCGCTCGGAGCAGTTCTTC. Filled out from reference TRBV7-7 and TRBJ2-1, the complete variable domain reads GAGVSQSPRYKVTKRGQDVTLRCDPISSHATLYWYQQALGQGPEFLTYFNYEAQPDKSGLPSDRFSAERPEGSISTLTIQRTEQRDSAMYRCASSLNTGAHRSEQFFGPGTRLTVL.

For this clone: Sequence at one end of the junction differs from germline and may be a read error. The sample contains more than one DNA sequence encoding this CDR3. The chain combines TRBV10-3 with TRBJ2-2; the match to TRBD2 covers 8 bases. The germline V gene encodes CDR1 ENHRY and CDR2 SYGVKD. This CDR3 contains 15 residues. The CDR3, as DNA: TGTGCCATTAGTGAACGGGAGGGGGGCACCGGGGAGCTGTTTTTT. Amino acids: CAISEREGGTGELFF.

The chain employs TRBV6-1 and TRBJ1-6; TRBD1 matches 7 bases. The V and J ends lost 5 bases and 11 bases, in that order; junction bases with no gene match: 9. Per the germline V gene, CDR1 is MNHNS and CDR2 is SASEGT. The CDR3 runs 14 residues. Here the CDR3 DNA reads TGTGCCAGCAGTCTTGACAGGGTGATCGCACCCCTCCACTTT. Encoded protein: CASSLDRVIAPLHF.

This chain connects TRBV4-1 to TRBJ1-5, with TRBD1 identical over 8 bases. Germline assignment: CDR1 MGHRA and CDR2 YSYEKL. The junction had 12 bases not matched to a gene; V was cut back by 8 bases and J by 3 bases. CDR3 length: 16 residues. The CDR3 sequence is CASRETGTGVNQPQHF. In DNA, the CDR3 is TGCGCCAGCCGCGAGACCGGGACAGGTGTCAATCAGCCCCAGCATTTT.

The J gene is TRBJ2-5, the V gene TRBV6-5, with 8 bases lining up with TRBD2. Germline V gives CDR1 MNHEY, CDR2 SVGAGI. CDR3 length: 13 residues. J lost 5 bases, V lost 6 bases, and 5 bases had no gene match. CDR3 loop: CASSRGGGETQYF. The CDR3 DNA follows: TGTGCCAGCAGCCGGGGGGGCGGGGAGACCCAGTACTTC.

The rearrangement uses TRBV28 and TRBJ2-5, with 9 bases aligning to TRBD2. Germline assignment: CDR1 MDHEN and CDR2 SYDVKM. The CDR3 is made up of 15 amino acids. The J segment lost 5 bases and the V segment lost 3 bases, leaving 7 bases of the junction unmatched. CDR3 nucleotides: TGTGCCAGCAGTTTGTTAGCGGGAGTGGGGGAGACCCAGTACTTC. This translates into CASSLLAGVGETQYF.

Regarding this clone: Relative to the germline gene, one junction end is altered; a read error may explain this. J is TRBJ2-3 and V is TRBV11-2, with 9 positions matching TRBD2. CDR1 is SGHAT and CDR2 is FQNNGV in the germline V gene. CDR3 length: 13 amino acids. The CDR3 bases are TGTGCCAGCAGCTTAGGGCAGCCCAGACTAGCGGATTTT. Its translation is CASSLGQPRLADF.

The rearrangement uses TRBV15 and TRBJ1-6, with D uncertain. Trimming pared 3 bases from V and 0 bases from J, leaving 9 bases between. This CDR3 is built from 16 residues. CDR1 is LNHNV and CDR2 is YYDKDF in the germline V gene (reference sequence). This CDR3 reads CATSRTPSSYNSPLHF. The CDR3 region has the DNA TGTGCCACCAGCAGGACTCCCAGCTCCTATAATTCACCCCTCCACTTT.

The chain links TRBV7-9 to TRBJ1-2, with TRBD1 matching over 8 bases. The CDR3 spans 15 residues. With 0 bases clipped from V and 5 bases from J, the junction kept 5 bases outside the gene matches. The V gene's germline CDR1 is SEHNR and CDR2 FQNEAQ (reference sequence). The CDR3, as DNA: TGTGCCAGCAGCTTAGCGGACAGGGATTCTTATGGCTACACCTTC. It specifies CASSLADRDSYGYTF.

This chain links TRBV6-1 with TRBJ2-7; no clear D. The V and J ends lost 6 bases and 1 base respectively, with 7 bases between them. The CDR3 is 12 residues long. CDR1 MNHNS and CDR2 SASEGT come from the germline V gene. CDR3 coding DNA: TGTGCCAGCAGGGCAGAATCCTACGAGCAGTACTTC. This encodes CASRAESYEQYF.